The sequence of this T cell receptor beta chain was determined in a study of blood T cells in healthy people across ages. This clonotype appeared a few times. Germline V gene sequence: CDR1 LNHNV, CDR2 YYDKDF (reference sequence). This CDR3 contains 14 residues. The junction had 5 bases not matched to a gene; V was cut back by 2 bases and J by 5 bases. Alongside a J-beta primer mix, a sample-barcoded 5' primer served in a second PCR lasting about 6 to 12 cycles. Each cDNA was tagged by a template-switch adaptor containing 12 random nucleotides. TCRdb used MiXCR to reprocess the 5' RACE reads, holding one entry per CDR3 protein. The table shows 1.5 million to 2 million distinct CDR3 sequences, with 30% to 35% occurring only once.

Sample: blood. V usage is TRBV15 and J usage is TRBJ1-1; 7 bases are shared with TRBD1. The sequence derives from a woman aged 30 to 39 in good health. CDR3 sequence (DNA): TGTGCCACCAGCAGACGCTTGACAGGGACTGAAGCTTTCTTT. As protein: CATSRRLTGTEAFF.